Listed below are T cell receptor beta chains from one sample, sequenced in a study of metastatic and nonmetastatic thyroid tumors. With MiXCR, TCRdb reprocessed the PCR reads. The sample includes about 26,000 clones, about 26% of them seen just once. Sequenced sample: blood. The origin of the receptors is a female donor with papillary thyroid cancer or a benign thyroid nodule (not recorded which). Some clones in this sample may be carry-over from other donors' samples. Both conserved end residues are part of each CDR3.

TRBJ1-1	TRBV12-3/TRBV12-4	CASSRDRNTEAFF
TRBJ2-5	TRBV6-1	CASSESGGLGGKETQYF
TRBJ1-1	TRBV5-1	CASSGGGVGTEAFF
TRBJ1-4	TRBV6-5	CASSYAGGKLFF
TRBJ2-5	TRBV20-1	CSARRLATQETQYF
TRBJ2-3	TRBV19	CASSIVPGYGTDTQYF
TRBJ2-6	TRBV11-2	CASSLVQGTSLRASGANVLTF
TRBJ1-4	TRBV11-2	CASREERPGEKLFF
TRBJ2-1	TRBV6-1	CASGGGEDYNEQFF
TRBJ2-2	TRBV5-1	CASSLDSGYAGELFF
TRBJ2-7	TRBV6-1	CASSRTSVFYEHYF
TRBJ2-6	TRBV6-1	CASSVGLAGAVANVLTF
TRBJ1-2	TRBV6-1	CASSEAGATNYGYTF
TRBJ1-2	TRBV5-1	CASSLGRVGYGYTF
TRBJ1-5	TRBV5-5	CASSWSGNQPQHF
TRBJ1-2	TRBV6-1	CASSFGTSGGYTF
TRBJ2-5	TRBV30	CAWRTGGKKETQYF
TRBJ1-4	TRBV2	CAGSGFNEKLFF
TRBJ2-1	TRBV6-1	CASSTDSSYNEQFF
TRBJ1-2	TRBV4-1	CAVKTTTLDGYTF
TRBJ2-7	TRBV28	CASSFRDYEQYF
TRBJ2-7	TRBV19	CASSAEAAGYEQYF
TRBJ2-2	TRBV20-1	CSARDRTSGRTGELFF
TRBJ1-2	TRBV20-1	CSATGENEANYGYTF
TRBJ2-7	TRBV7-6	CASSVTQGAGYEQYF
TRBJ1-3	TRBV28	CASSGDRGQRNTIYF
TRBJ2-6	TRBV6-2/TRBV6-3	CASSSTSGELMWGANVLTF
TRBJ2-1	TRBV5-1	CASSFRESSYNEQFF
TRBJ1-6	TRBV28	CASSTRGGAYNSPLHF
TRBJ1-5	TRBV7-8	CASSLGQTYSNQPQHF
TRBJ1-4	TRBV5-6	CASSLFATNEKLFF
TRBJ2-1	TRBV6-1	CASREGGSYNEQFF
TRBJ1-4	TRBV5-5	CASIFPATSEKLFF
TRBJ2-7	TRBV6-1	CASSETSGRGGLEQYF
TRBJ2-7	TRBV11-2	CASSLGPIAGGYYEQYF
TRBJ2-1	TRBV6-6	CASSYPKDLNPANEQFF
TRBJ1-2	TRBV3-1	CASSQDPSGINYGYTF